This T cell receptor (beta chain) was profiled in a study of T cells after yellow fever vaccination. Findings and limits, study-wide: Peaking faster, on day 5 versus 15, the secondary response was nonetheless weaker.

Remarks on this clonotype: The antigen is undetermined.

TCRdb analysed the 5' RACE reads with MiXCR anew, one entry per CDR3 protein. The table has roughly 190,000 distinct CDR3 sequences, roughly 9.6% seen once. V lost 11 bases and J lost 6, with 11 bases in between. In germline, CDR1 is MNHEY, CDR2 SVGAGI. The CDR3 covers 11 residues. The sequence was collected from a man aged 18 to 30 who received the YFV17D yellow fever vaccine. Sequencing used CD8+ T cells sorted from PBMCs, obtained 15 days after the yellow fever booster vaccination. This chain joins TRBV6-5 and TRBJ2-1; perhaps D is TRBD1 or TRBD2 (6 bases each). The CDR3 nucleotides read TGTGCCCTAGGAGGGGGCAATGAGCAGTTCTTC. As protein: CALGGGNEQFF.